This TCR beta chain derives from a study of blood T cell repertoires in COVID-19. A Seattle source enrolled patients during active infection and followed them longitudinally. The CDR3 loop spans 14 amino acids. V lost 0 bases to trimming and J lost 2 bases; unmatched junction nucleotides: 1. Germline V lookup: CDR1 SGHRS, CDR2 YFSETQ. As concerns this clone: Other DNA sequences in the same sample also yield this CDR3.

Per the study methods: Using reference gene primer amplification, nucleated cell counts were estimated. The protocol was immunoSEQ multiplex PCR, while the TCRdb copy is restricted to in-frame clones and leaves out a portion. V and J calls and clone size follow that table, whereas D and trimming were derived from the DNA. The table has more than 250,000 clones, more than 70% seen once. The sequenced sample consisted of peripheral blood. This TCR came from a woman aged 25-40 years with COVID-19, enrolled during active disease. The chain carries TRBV5-1 and TRBJ2-5, with TRBD2 matching over 7 bases. The CDR3 loop is CASSLAGGQETQYF. The CDR3, as DNA: TGCGCCAGCAGCTTGGCCGGGGGGCAAGAGACCCAGTACTTC.